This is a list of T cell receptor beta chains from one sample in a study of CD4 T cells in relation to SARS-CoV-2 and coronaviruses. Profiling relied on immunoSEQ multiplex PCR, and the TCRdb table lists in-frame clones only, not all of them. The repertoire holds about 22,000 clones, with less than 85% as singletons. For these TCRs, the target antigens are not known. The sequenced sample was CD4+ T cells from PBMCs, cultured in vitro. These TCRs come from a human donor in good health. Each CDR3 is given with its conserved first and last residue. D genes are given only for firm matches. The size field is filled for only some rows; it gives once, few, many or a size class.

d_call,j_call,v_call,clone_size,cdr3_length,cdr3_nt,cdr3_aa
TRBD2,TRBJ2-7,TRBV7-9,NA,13,TGTGCCAGCAGCTCCGGCGGGGAGGGCGAGCAGTACTTC,CASSSGGEGEQYF
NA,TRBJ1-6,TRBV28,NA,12,TGTGCCAGCAGTCTCGGGGTTTCACCCCTCCACTTT,CASSLGVSPLHF
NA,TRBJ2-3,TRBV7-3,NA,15,TGTGCCAGCAGCTTTTCCGGACTACCACCCGATACGCAGTATTTT,CASSFSGLPPDTQYF
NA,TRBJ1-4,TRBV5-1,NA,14,TGCGCCAGCAGCTTTGGCAGGGGCAATGAAAAACTGTTTTTT,CASSFGRGNEKLFF
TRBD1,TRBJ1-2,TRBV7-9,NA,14,TGTGCCAGCAGCCGATTGACAGGGTTAGATGGCTACACCTTC,CASSRLTGLDGYTF
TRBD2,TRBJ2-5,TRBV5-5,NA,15,TGTGCCAGCAGCGTGGGACTAGCGGGCCAAGAGACCCAGTACTTC,CASSVGLAGQETQYF
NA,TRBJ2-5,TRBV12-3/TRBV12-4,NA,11,TGTGCCAGCAGCACCTCGGAGACCCAGTACTTC,CASSTSETQYF
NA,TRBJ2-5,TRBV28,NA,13,TGTGCCAGCAGTTTGGGCCAGCAAGAGACCCAGTACTTC,CASSLGQQETQYF
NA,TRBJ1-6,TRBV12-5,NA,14,TGTGCTAGTGGTTTCGGGCAGGATAATTCACCCCTCCACTTT,CASGFGQDNSPLHF
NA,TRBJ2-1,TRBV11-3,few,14,TGTGCCAGCAGCTTAAACGGGGCCACGAATGAGCAGTTCTTC,CASSLNGATNEQFF
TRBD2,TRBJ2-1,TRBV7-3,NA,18,TGTGCCAGCAGCTCAATGGCCGAGACTAGCGGGAGAGGCAATGAGCAGTTCTTC,CASSSMAETSGRGNEQFF
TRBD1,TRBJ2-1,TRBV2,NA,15,TGTGCCAGCAGCGGTGGACAGGGGTACGGGAATGAGCAGTTCTTC,CASSGGQGYGNEQFF
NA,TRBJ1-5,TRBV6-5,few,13,TGTGCCAGCAGCGTTGGGGGTCATCAGCCCCAGCATTTT,CASSVGGHQPQHF
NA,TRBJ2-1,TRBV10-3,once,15,TGTGCCATCAGAACAACTACACCGGGACGGAATGAGCAGTTCTTC,CAIRTTTPGRNEQFF
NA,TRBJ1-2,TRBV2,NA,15,TGTGCCAGCAGCCTTGTACCCGGAGAGACCGGGGGCTACACCTTC,CASSLVPGETGGYTF
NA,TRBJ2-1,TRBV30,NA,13,TGTGCCTGGAGTGAAGGGACCCTCTTAGGGCAGTTCTTC,CAWSEGTLLGQFF
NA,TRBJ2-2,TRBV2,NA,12,TGTGCCAGCAACCTTAATGCCGGGGAGCTGTTTTTT,CASNLNAGELFF
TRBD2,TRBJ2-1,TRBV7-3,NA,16,TGTGCCAGCAGCTCCCCCTCTAGCGGGCCCTACAATGAGCAGTTCTTC,CASSSPSSGPYNEQFF
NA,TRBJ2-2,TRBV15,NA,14,TGTGCCACCAGCATGTCGACGGCCACCGGGGAGCTGTTTTTT,CATSMSTATGELFF
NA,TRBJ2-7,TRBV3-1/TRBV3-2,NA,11,TGTGCCAGCAGCCAAGACACCGAGCAGTACTTC,CASSQDTEQYF
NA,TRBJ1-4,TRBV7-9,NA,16,TGTGCCAGCAGCTACGACATAAAAAGCCCCAGCGAAAAACTGTTTTTT,CASSYDIKSPSEKLFF
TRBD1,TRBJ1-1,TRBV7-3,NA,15,TGTGCCAGCAGCTACGCCGGGACAGGGAGGGATGAAGCTTTCTTT,CASSYAGTGRDEAFF
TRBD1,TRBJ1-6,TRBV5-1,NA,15,TGCGCCAGCAGCCCCGGGACAGGGTCTAATTCACCCCTCCACTTT,CASSPGTGSNSPLHF
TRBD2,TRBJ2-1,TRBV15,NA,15,TGTGCCACCGCAGCAACTAGCGGGAGTTTTAATGAGCAGTTCTTC,CATAATSGSFNEQFF
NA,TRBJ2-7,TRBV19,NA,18,TGTGCCAGTAGTATGGGTTTAGCGTTGCTTCCCGCCTCCTACGAGCAGTACTTC,CASSMGLALLPASYEQYF
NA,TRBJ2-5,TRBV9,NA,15,TGTGCCAGCAGCGTAGTAGGGCAGGGTACGGAGACCCAGTACTTC,CASSVVGQGTETQYF
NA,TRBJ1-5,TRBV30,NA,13,TGTGCCTGCCGGGCAGGGGTTAATCAGCCCCAGCATTTT,CACRAGVNQPQHF
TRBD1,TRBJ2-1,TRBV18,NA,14,TGTGCCAGCTCACCAAAGGACAGGCAAAGTGAGCAGTTCTTC,CASSPKDRQSEQFF
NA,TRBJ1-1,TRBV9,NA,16,TGTGCCAGCAGCGTGGGGAGGGGGGGCGTCATGCCTGAAGCTTTCTTT,CASSVGRGGVMPEAFF
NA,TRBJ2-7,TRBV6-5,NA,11,TGTGCCAGCACCCTACAGGGAAAGCAGTACTTC,CASTLQGKQYF
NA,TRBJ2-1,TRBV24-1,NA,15,TGTGCCACCAGTGCCGAGCGGAGCGGTCGCAATGAGCAGTTCTTC,CATSAERSGRNEQFF
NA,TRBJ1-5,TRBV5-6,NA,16,TGTGCCAGCAGCTTCCTCGGGACGGATAGCAATCAGCCCCAGCATTTT,CASSFLGTDSNQPQHF
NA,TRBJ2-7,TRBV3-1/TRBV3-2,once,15,TGTGCCAGCAGCCAAGGAGTAGCGTTTACCTACGAGCAGTACTTC,CASSQGVAFTYEQYF
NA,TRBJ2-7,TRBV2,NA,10,TGTGCCAGCAGGGAGGGGGAGCAGTACTTC,CASREGEQYF
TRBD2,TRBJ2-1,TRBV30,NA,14,TGTGCCTGGAAACTAGGGCTAGCGGGGGATGAGCAGTTCTTC,CAWKLGLAGDEQFF
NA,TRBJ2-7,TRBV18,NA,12,TGTGCCAGCTCACCACCCAGCTCACGCGGGAACTTC,CASSPPSSRGNF
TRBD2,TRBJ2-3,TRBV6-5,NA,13,TGTGCCAGCAGGTCGGGGGGGGCAGATACGCAGTATTTT,CASRSGGADTQYF
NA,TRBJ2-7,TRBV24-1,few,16,TGTGCCACCAGTCCATCCGACCCGAAGGGGCCCTACGAGCAGTACTTC,CATSPSDPKGPYEQYF
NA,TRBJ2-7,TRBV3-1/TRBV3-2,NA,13,TGTGCCAGCAGCCAAGATCGCAGGTACGAGCAGTACTTC,CASSQDRRYEQYF
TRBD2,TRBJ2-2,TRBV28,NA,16,TGTGCCAGCAGTATGACTAGCGGGGGGAACACCGGGGAGCTGTTTTTT,CASSMTSGGNTGELFF
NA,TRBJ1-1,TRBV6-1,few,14,TGTGCCAGCAGTGAAAGGGGCTTTGCGGCTGAAGCTTTCTTT,CASSERGFAAEAFF
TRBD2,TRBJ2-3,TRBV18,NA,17,TGTGCCAGCTCCCCAACACGACTAGCGGGAGTTTCAGATACGCAGTATTTT,CASSPTRLAGVSDTQYF
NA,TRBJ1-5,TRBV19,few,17,TGTGCCAGTAGTATAGGCCTCGGACAGCTCCCTAATCAGCCCCAGCATTTT,CASSIGLGQLPNQPQHF
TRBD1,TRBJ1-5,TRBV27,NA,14,TGTGCCAGCAGTCCGATAGACAGGGATCAGCCCCAGCATTTT,CASSPIDRDQPQHF
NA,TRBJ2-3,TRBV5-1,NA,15,TGCGCCAGCAGCGTACAAGACCCCAGGGGGGTTACGCAGTATTTT,CASSVQDPRGVTQYF
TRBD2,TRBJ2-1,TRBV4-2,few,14,TGTGCCAGCAGCCAAGATTACATGGGACTAGCTCAGTTCTTC,CASSQDYMGLAQFF
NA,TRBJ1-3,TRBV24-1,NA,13,TGTGCCACCAGTAAAGGGTCGGGAAACACCATATATTTT,CATSKGSGNTIYF
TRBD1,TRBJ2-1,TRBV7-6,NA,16,TGTGCCAGCAGCTTAGAGACACAGGGGAACGCTAATGAGCAGTTCTTC,CASSLETQGNANEQFF
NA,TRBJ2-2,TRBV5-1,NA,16,TGCGCCAGCAGCTTGAAGGTCGGGAGTGGCACCGGGGAGCTGTTTTTT,CASSLKVGSGTGELFF
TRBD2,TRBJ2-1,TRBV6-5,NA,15,TGTGCCAGCAGTTACAACTACGGGAGGGGCGATGAGCAGTTCTTC,CASSYNYGRGDEQFF
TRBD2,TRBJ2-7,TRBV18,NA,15,TGTGCCAGCTCACCGCCGGGACTAGGTCCCCTCGAGCAGTACTTC,CASSPPGLGPLEQYF
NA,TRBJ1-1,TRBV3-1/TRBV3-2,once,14,TGTGCCAGCAGCCGGGGGACGGTGAACACTGAAGCTTTCTTT,CASSRGTVNTEAFF
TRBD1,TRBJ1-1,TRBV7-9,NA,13,TGTGCCAGCAGCCAGACAGGGGGAACTGAAGCTTTCTTT,CASSQTGGTEAFF
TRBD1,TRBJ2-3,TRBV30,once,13,TGTGCCTGGGGACCGGGACAGGGAAATACGCAGTATTTT,CAWGPGQGNTQYF
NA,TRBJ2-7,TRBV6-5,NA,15,TGTGCCAGCAGCCGAGGGGGGGCGGGAGTCTACGAGCAGTACTTC,CASSRGGAGVYEQYF
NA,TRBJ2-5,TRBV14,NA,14,TGTGCCAGCAGCCAAGACGTATCGGGGCGGGCCCAGTACTTC,CASSQDVSGRAQYF
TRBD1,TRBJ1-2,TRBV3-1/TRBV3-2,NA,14,TGTGCCAGCAGCCCGCGACAGGGGTCCTATGGCTACACCTTC,CASSPRQGSYGYTF
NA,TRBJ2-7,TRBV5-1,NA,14,TGCGCCAGCAGCTTACAGGGAACTCCCCACGAGCAGTACTTC,CASSLQGTPHEQYF
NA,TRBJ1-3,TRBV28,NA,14,TGTGCCAGCAGTTTCCCGATCTCTGGAAACACCATATATTTT,CASSFPISGNTIYF